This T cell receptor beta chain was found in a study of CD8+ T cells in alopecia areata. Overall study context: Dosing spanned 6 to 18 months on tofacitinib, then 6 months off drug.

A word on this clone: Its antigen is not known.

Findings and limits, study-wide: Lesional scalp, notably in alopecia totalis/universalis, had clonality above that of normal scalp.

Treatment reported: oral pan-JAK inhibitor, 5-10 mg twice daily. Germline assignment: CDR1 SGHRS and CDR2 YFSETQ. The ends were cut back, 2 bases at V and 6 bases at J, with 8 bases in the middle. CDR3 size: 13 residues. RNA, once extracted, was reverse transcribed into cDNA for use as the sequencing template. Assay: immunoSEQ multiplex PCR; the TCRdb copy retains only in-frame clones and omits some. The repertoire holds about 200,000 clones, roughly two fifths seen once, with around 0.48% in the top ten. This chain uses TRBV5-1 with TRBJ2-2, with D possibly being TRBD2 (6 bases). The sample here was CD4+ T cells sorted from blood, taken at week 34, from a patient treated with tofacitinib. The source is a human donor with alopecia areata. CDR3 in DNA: TGCGCCAGCAGCTTCAGGGAGGCCGGGGAGCTGTTTTTT. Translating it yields CASSFREAGELFF.